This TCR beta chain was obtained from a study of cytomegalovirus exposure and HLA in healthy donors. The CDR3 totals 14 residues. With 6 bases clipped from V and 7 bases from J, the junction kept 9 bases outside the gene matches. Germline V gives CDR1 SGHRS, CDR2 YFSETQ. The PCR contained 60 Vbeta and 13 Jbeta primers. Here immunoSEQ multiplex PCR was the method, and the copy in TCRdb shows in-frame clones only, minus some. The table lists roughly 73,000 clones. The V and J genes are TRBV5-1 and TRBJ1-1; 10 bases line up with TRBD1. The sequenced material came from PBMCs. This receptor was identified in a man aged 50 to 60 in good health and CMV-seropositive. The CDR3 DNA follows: TGCGCCAGCAAAGGACAGGGGGAAAGGGGTGAAGCTTTCTTT. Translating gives CASKGQGERGEAFF. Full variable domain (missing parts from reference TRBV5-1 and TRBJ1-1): KAGVTQTPRYLIKTRGQQVTLSCSPISGHRSVSWYQQTPGQGLQFLFEYFSETQRNKGNFPGRFSGRQFSNSRSEMNVSTLELGDSALYLCASKGQGERGEAFFGQGTRLTVV.